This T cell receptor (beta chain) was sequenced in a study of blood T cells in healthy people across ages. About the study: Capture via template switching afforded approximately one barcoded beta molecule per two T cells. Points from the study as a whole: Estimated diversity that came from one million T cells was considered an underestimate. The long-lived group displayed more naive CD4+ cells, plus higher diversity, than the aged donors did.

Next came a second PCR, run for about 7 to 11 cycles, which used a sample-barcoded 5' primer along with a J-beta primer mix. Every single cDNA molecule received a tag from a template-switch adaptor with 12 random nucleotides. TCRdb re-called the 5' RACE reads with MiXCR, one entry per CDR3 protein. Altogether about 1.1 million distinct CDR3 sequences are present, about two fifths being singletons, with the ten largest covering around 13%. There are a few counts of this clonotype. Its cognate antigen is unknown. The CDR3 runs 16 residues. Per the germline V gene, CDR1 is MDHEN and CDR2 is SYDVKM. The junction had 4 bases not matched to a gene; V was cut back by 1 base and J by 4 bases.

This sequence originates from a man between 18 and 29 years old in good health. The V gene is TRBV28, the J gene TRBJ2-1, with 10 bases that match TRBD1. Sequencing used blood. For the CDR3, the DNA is TGTGCCAGCAGTTTATTTGGGACAGGGGTTTACAATGAGCAGTTCTTC. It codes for CASSLFGTGVYNEQFF.